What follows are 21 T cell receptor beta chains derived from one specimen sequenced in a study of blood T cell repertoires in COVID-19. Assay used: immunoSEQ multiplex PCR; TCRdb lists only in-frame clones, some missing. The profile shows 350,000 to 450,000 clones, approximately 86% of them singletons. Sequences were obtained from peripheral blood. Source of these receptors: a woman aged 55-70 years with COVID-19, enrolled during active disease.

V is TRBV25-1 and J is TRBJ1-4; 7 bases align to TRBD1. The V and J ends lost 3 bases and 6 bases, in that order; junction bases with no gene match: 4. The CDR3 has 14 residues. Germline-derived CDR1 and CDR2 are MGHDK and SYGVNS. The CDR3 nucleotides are TGTGCCAGCAGTGATGACAGGGAGTATGAAAAACTGTTTTTT. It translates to CASSDDREYEKLFF.

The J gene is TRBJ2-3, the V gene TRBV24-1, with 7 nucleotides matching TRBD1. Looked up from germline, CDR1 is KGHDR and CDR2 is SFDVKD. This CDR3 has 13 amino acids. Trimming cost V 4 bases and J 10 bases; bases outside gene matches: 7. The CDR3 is CATSDHDRVAQYF. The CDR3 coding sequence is TGTGCCACCAGTGACCACGACAGGGTAGCGCAGTATTTT.

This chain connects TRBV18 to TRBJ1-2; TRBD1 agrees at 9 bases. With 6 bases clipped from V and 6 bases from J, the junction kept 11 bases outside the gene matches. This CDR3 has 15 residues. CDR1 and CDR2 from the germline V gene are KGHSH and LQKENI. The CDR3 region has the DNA TGTGCCAGCTCGCCCCAACCGGGACAGGGCCATGGCTACACCTTC. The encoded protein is CASSPQPGQGHGYTF.

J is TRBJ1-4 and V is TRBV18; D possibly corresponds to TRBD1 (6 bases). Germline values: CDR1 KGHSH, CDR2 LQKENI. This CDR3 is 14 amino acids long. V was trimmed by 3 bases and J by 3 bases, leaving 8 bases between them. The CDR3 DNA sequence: TGTGCCAGCTCACCCAGGGGAGCTAATGAAAAACTGTTTTTT. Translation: CASSPRGANEKLFF.

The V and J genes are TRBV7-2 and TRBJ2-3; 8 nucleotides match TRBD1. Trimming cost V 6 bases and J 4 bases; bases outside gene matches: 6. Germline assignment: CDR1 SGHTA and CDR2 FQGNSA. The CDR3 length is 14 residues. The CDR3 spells CASRRGQAADTQYF. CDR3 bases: TGTGCCAGCAGGCGGGGACAGGCTGCAGATACGCAGTATTTT. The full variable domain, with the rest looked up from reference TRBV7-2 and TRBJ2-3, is GAGVSQSPSNKVTEKGKDVELRCDPISGHTALYWYRQSLGQGLEFLIYFQGNSAPDKSGLPSDRFSAERTGGSVSTLTIQRTQQEDSAVYLCASRRGQAADTQYFGPGTRLTVL.

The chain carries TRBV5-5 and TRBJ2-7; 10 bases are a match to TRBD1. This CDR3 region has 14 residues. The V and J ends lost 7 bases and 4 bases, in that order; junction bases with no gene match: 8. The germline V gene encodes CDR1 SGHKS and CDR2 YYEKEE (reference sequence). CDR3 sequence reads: CASRLTGGKYEQYF. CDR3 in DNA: TGTGCCAGCCGGTTGACAGGGGGCAAGTACGAGCAGTACTTC.

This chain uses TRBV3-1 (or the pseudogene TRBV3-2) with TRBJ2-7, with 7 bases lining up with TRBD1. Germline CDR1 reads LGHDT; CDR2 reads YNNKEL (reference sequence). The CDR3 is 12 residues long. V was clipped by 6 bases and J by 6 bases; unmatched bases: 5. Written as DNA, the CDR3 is TGTGCCAGCAGGACAGGGAATGCCGAGCAGTACTTC. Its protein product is CASRTGNAEQYF.

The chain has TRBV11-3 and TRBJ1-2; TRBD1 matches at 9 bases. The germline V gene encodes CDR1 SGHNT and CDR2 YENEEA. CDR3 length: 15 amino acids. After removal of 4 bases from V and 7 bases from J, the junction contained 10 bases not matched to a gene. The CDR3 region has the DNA TGTGCCAGCAGCTCACCTCGGACAGGGGTCAGTGGCTACACCTTC. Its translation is CASSSPRTGVSGYTF.

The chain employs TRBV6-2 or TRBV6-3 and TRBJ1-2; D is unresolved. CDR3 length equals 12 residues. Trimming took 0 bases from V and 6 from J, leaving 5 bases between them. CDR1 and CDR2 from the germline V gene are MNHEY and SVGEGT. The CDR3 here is CASSYSSDGYTF. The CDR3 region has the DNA TGTGCCAGCAGTTACTCTTCGGATGGCTACACCTTC.

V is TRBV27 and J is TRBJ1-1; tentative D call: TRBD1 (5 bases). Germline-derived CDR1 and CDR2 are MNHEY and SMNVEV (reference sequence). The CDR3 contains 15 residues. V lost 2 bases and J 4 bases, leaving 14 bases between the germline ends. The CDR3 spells CASSLSGGKGTEAFF. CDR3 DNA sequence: TGTGCCAGCAGTTTAAGTGGGGGGAAGGGCACTGAAGCTTTCTTT.

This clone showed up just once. DNA for the CDR3: TGTGCCAGCAGCGGTGGACAAACGTTGGAGACCCAGTACTTC. Translated, it gives CASSGGQTLETQYF. This rearrangement joins TRBV9 to TRBJ2-5, with a tentative D call TRBD1 (5 bases). The germline V gene encodes CDR1 SGDLS and CDR2 YYNGEE. The CDR3 extends over 14 amino acids. The V gene lost 3 bases and the J gene lost 5 bases, with 14 bases spanning the gap.

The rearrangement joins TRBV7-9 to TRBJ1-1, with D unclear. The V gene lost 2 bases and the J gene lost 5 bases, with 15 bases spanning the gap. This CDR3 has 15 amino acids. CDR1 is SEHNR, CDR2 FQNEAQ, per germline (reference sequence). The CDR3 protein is CASSLNIAAGTEAFF. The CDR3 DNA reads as TGTGCCAGCAGCTTAAATATCGCCGCGGGGACTGAAGCTTTCTTT.

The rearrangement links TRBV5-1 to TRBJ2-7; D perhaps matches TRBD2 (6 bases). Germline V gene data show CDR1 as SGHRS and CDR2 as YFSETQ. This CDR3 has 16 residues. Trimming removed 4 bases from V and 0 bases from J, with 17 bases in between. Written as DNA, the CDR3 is TGCGCCAGCAGCCCGTGGAGGGGCGGGGACTCCTACGAGCAGTACTTC. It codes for CASSPWRGGDSYEQYF.

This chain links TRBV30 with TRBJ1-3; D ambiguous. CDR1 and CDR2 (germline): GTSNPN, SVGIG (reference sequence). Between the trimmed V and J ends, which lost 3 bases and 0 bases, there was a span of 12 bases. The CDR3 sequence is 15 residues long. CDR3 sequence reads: CAWSVGLTSGNTIYF. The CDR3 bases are TGTGCCTGGAGCGTCGGACTCACCTCTGGAAACACCATATATTTT.

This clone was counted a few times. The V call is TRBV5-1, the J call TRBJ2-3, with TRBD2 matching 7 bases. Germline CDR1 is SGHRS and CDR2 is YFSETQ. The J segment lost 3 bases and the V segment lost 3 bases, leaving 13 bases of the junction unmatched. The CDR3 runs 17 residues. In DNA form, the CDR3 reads TGCGCCAGCAGCTACAAGCGGGGTGGACTGTCAACAGATACGCAGTATTTT. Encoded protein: CASSYKRGGLSTDTQYF.

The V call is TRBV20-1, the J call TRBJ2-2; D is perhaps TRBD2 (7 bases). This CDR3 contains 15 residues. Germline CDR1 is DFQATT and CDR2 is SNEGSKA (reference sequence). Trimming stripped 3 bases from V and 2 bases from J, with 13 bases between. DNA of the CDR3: TGCAGTGCTAGTCGAGGGGGGGCCAACACCGGGGAGCTGTTTTTT. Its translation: CSASRGGANTGELFF.

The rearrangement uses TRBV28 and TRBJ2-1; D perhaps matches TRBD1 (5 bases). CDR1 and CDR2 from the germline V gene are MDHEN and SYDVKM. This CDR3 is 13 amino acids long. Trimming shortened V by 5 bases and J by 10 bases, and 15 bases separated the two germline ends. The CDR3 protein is CASSPRGVSEQFF. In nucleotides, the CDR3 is TGTGCCAGCAGTCCAAGGGGCGTATCGGAGCAGTTCTTC. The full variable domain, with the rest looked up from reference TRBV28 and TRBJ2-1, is DVKVTQSSRYLVKRTGEKVFLECVQDMDHENMFWYRQDPGLGLRLIYFSYDVKMKEKGDIPEGYSVSREKKERFSLILESASTNQTSMYLCASSPRGVSEQFFGPGTRLTVL.

The CDR3 nucleotides are TGTGCCAGCAGCTTCGGAACAGGGGGCAGAGGAAACACCATATATTTT. Protein sequence: CASSFGTGGRGNTIYF. The chain couples TRBV5-6 to TRBJ1-3; 9 positions agree with TRBD1. The J segment lost 4 bases and the V segment lost 2 bases, leaving 7 bases of the junction unmatched. Germline CDR1 SGHDT, CDR2 YYEEEE. The CDR3 runs to 16 residues.

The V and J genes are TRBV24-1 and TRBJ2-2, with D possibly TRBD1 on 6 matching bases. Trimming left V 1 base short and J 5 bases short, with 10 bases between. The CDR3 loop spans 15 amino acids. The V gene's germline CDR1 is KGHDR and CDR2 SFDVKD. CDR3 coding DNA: TGTGCCACCAGTGATTTAAACCAGGGGACCGGGGAGCTGTTTTTT. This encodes CATSDLNQGTGELFF.

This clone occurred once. CDR3 coding DNA: TGTGCCAGCAGTTACTCGGTAGCGGGGGGCCATGAGCAGTTCTTC. Translated, it gives CASSYSVAGGHEQFF. V and J are TRBV7-2 and TRBJ2-1; 10 positions match TRBD2. The V segment lost 6 bases and the J segment 8 bases; nucleotides outside the gene matches: 10. The CDR3 covers 15 residues. In germline, CDR1 is SGHTA, CDR2 FQGNSA.

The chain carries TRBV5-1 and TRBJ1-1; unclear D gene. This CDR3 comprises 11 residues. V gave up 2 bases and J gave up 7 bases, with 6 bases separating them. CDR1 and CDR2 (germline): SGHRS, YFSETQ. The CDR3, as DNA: TGCGCCAGCAGCTTATCCGGTGAAGCTTTCTTT. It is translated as CASSLSGEAFF.